These T cell receptor beta chains were read from a single sample in a study of cytomegalovirus exposure and HLA in healthy donors. Repertoires were generated with immunoSEQ multiplex PCR, while TCRdb's copy carries only in-frame clones and drops some. The sample contains about 140,000 clones, 60% to 85% of which appear only once. The sequenced sample consisted of PBMCs. These receptors were taken from a man aged 35 to 55 in good health and CMV-seropositive. Both conserved end residues are part of each CDR3. A D gene is named only where the DNA matches it firmly. Part of the rows lack a size; the others show once, few, many or a class for expanded clones.

>-|TRBJ2-7|-|TRBV7-8
CASSLGTGHDSYEQYF
TGTGCCAGCAGCTTAGGTACTGGGCACGACTCCTACGAGCAGTACTTC
>TRBD2|TRBJ2-7|-|TRBV28
CASNGGGYEQYF
TGTGCCAGCAACGGGGGGGGTTACGAGCAGTACTTC
>-|TRBJ1-4|-|TRBV7-9
CASSLVAVSAEKLFF
TGTGCCAGCAGCTTAGTTGCGGTTTCGGCTGAAAAACTGTTTTTT
>TRBD1|TRBJ1-2|-|TRBV7-2
CASRPGGHGYTF
TGTGCCAGCAGACCAGGGGGCCATGGCTACACCTTC
>-|TRBJ1-5|-|TRBV4-1
CASSLQGDSQPQHF
TGCGCCAGCAGCCTACAGGGAGACTCTCAGCCCCAGCATTTT
>-|TRBJ1-3|-|TRBV5-4
CASSPGGAASGNTIYF
TGTGCCAGCAGCCCTGGGGGGGCAGCCTCTGGAAACACCATATATTTT
>-|TRBJ2-7|few|TRBV7-2
CASSLGSGTYEQYF
TGTGCCAGCAGCTTAGGGAGCGGAACCTACGAGCAGTACTTC
>TRBD1|TRBJ2-5|-|TRBV5-1
CASSRTTGSETQYF
TGCGCCAGCAGCCGGACGACAGGGAGCGAGACCCAGTACTTC
>TRBD1|TRBJ2-7|-|TRBV18
CASSPSVPGQGAHEQYF
TGTGCCAGCTCACCATCTGTCCCGGGACAGGGGGCCCACGAGCAGTACTTC
>-|TRBJ2-3|-|TRBV6-5
CAARGLGTDTQYF
TGTGCCGCCAGGGGATTGGGCACAGATACGCAGTATTTT
>-|TRBJ2-7|-|TRBV7-9
CASSLARGSGEEQYF
TGTGCCAGCAGCTTAGCCCGGGGGAGCGGAGAGGAGCAGTACTTC
>TRBD1|TRBJ1-4|-|TRBV18
CASSPESAGTVFNEKLFF
TGTGCCAGCTCACCAGAATCCGCCGGGACAGTGTTTAATGAAAAACTGTTTTTT
>-|TRBJ1-5|-|TRBV7-2
CASSLGRGGGQPQHF
TGTGCCAGCAGCTTAGGAAGGGGGGGAGGTCAGCCCCAGCATTTT
>-|TRBJ2-7|-|TRBV11-3
CASSHYSTRGNYEQYF
TGTGCCAGCAGTCACTATTCAACCAGGGGCAACTACGAGCAGTACTTC
>TRBD2|TRBJ2-7|-|TRBV2
CATSTSGEGEQYF
TGTGCCACCTCGACTAGCGGGGAGGGCGAGCAGTACTTC
>TRBD1|TRBJ2-5|-|TRBV9
CASSVGDRGRETQYF
TGTGCCAGCAGCGTAGGGGACAGGGGAAGAGAGACCCAGTACTTC
>TRBD1|TRBJ2-4|-|TRBV2
CASSPDRALDIQYF
TGTGCCAGCAGTCCGGACAGGGCGTTAGACATTCAGTACTTC
>TRBD2|TRBJ2-7|-|TRBV7-2
CASSLGGLAGGGEQYF
TGTGCCAGCAGCTTAGGGGGGCTAGCGGGAGGGGGAGAGCAGTACTTC
>TRBD1|TRBJ1-1|once|TRBV7-2
CASSLVGTANTEAFF
TGTGCCAGCAGCTTAGTTGGGACAGCGAACACTGAAGCTTTCTTT
>-|TRBJ1-1|-|TRBV18
CASSPFDSLNTEAFF
TGTGCCAGCTCACCTTTCGACAGCCTGAACACTGAAGCTTTCTTT
>TRBD1|TRBJ1-2|-|TRBV27
CASRRQGGSFATF
TGTGCCAGCAGAAGACAGGGGGGCAGTTTTGCCACCTTC
>-|TRBJ2-7|-|TRBV11-2
CASSLDYGIEQYF
TGTGCCAGCAGCTTAGACTACGGGATCGAGCAGTACTTC
>-|TRBJ1-4|-|TRBV6-5
CASSYGRQANEKLFF
TGTGCCAGCAGTTACGGGAGACAAGCTAATGAAAAACTGTTTTTT
>-|TRBJ1-2|-|TRBV29-1
CSVGGFGTPIPNYGYTF
TGCAGCGTTGGGGGCTTCGGAACTCCGATACCTAACTATGGCTACACCTTC
>TRBD1|TRBJ1-4|-|TRBV2
CASRTQGAAEKLFF
TGTGCCAGCAGAACACAGGGGGCCGCAGAAAAACTGTTTTTT
>-|TRBJ2-7|-|TRBV13
CASSSGYSEQYF
TGTGCCAGCAGCTCAGGGTATTCCGAGCAGTACTTC
>-|TRBJ1-1|-|TRBV29-1
CSVVRQSNTEAFF
TGCAGCGTTGTCAGACAGAGTAACACTGAAGCTTTCTTT
>TRBD1|TRBJ2-5|-|TRBV7-9
CASSLGDRGLRETQYF
TGTGCCAGCAGCTTAGGGGACAGGGGGCTGCGGGAGACCCAGTACTTC
>TRBD1|TRBJ1-2|few|TRBV5-1
CASSPGTGVIDYGYTF
TGCGCCAGCAGCCCCGGGACAGGCGTTATCGACTATGGCTACACCTTC
>-|TRBJ2-7|-|TRBV2
CASSVTGSYEQYF
TGTGCCAGCAGTGTTACAGGCTCCTACGAGCAGTACTTC
>TRBD1|TRBJ2-1|-|TRBV2
CARASAGQGSYNEQFF
TGTGCCAGAGCTTCAGCGGGACAGGGTTCCTACAATGAGCAGTTCTTC
>TRBD1|TRBJ2-1|-|TRBV6-5
CASSYTGASNEQFF
TGTGCCAGCAGTTACACAGGGGCTAGCAATGAGCAGTTCTTC
>TRBD1|TRBJ2-7|-|TRBV27
CASSPWGTGLRSYEQYF
TGTGCCAGCAGCCCCTGGGGGACAGGGTTGAGGTCCTACGAGCAGTACTTC
>-|TRBJ2-7|-|TRBV5-6
CASSHPLSRRDEQYF
TGTGCCAGCAGTCATCCACTATCGAGGAGAGACGAGCAGTACTTC
>-|TRBJ2-7|few|TRBV7-9
CASSLAPSTYYEQYF
TGTGCCAGCAGCTTAGCGCCGTCTACTTACTACGAGCAGTACTTC
>TRBD2|TRBJ2-1|-|TRBV7-9
CASSLVVGGTFLYNEQFF
TGTGCCAGCAGCTTAGTCGTCGGGGGGACCTTCCTCTACAATGAGCAGTTCTTC
>TRBD1|TRBJ2-7|-|TRBV7-9
CASSSQGAGSYEQYF
TGTGCCAGCAGTTCCCAGGGGGCTGGATCCTACGAGCAGTACTTC
>-|TRBJ2-1|-|TRBV9
CASSPQQGWNEQFF
TGTGCCAGCAGCCCCCAGCAGGGGTGGAATGAGCAGTTCTTC
>-|TRBJ2-2|-|TRBV2
CASSGNRARTGELFF
TGTGCCAGCAGTGGGAACAGGGCTAGAACCGGGGAGCTGTTTTTT
>-|TRBJ2-4|-|TRBV29-1
CSVVGFEAKNIQYF
TGCAGCGTTGTCGGTTTTGAGGCCAAAAACATTCAGTACTTC